The rows below give T cell receptor beta chains drawn from one sample of a study of shared clonotypes between healthy human individuals. Assay used: immunoSEQ multiplex PCR; TCRdb lists only in-frame clones, some missing. This sample has about 2.4 million clones, with under 95% found just once. The material sequenced was naive CD4+ T cells from PBMCs. These receptors were taken from a man between 18 and 29 years old in good health. Some clones in this sample may be carry-over from other donors' samples. Both conserved end residues are part of each CDR3.

V gene	J gene	CDR3 protein
TRBV7-6	TRBJ2-2	CASSLLHPGELFF
TRBV18	TRBJ2-5	CASSPTTTDYGETQYF
TRBV6-5	TRBJ2-5	CASSYPSSGDKETQYF
TRBV6-5	TRBJ1-5	CASSYSSGSNQPQHF
TRBV20-1	TRBJ1-1	CSARVTEAFF
TRBV13	TRBJ1-5	CASSLDGTLLDQPQHF
TRBV4-2	TRBJ2-5	CASSPTVGQGRETQYF
TRBV5-1	TRBJ2-5	CASSSRDFKETQYF
TRBV6-1	TRBJ1-5	CASSGTPRDSNQPQHF
TRBV2	TRBJ2-1	CASSPPGEKLGGEQFF
TRBV28	TRBJ2-7	CASSSPPSNAEQYF
TRBV6-5	TRBJ2-1	CASSSHGGSSYNEQFF
TRBV6-5	TRBJ1-2	CASSYLRYGYTF
TRBV5-1	TRBJ2-3	CASSNRPSTDTQYF
TRBV5-1	TRBJ1-1	CASSLRGTGKAFF
TRBV2	TRBJ2-7	CASRGQGIEQYF
TRBV11-3	TRBJ2-3	CASSFDRSSSTDTQYF
TRBV28	TRBJ2-2	CASSTPRQTNTGELFF
TRBV7-9	TRBJ1-4	CASTHLQRDSSGKLFF
TRBV6-5	TRBJ1-1	CASSYEGARTEAFF
TRBV20-1	TRBJ2-7	CSAWTGGEQYF
TRBV5-6	TRBJ2-2	CASSLALVGELFF
TRBV7-8	TRBJ2-3	CASSLGSQFFTDTQYF
TRBV18	TRBJ2-1	CASSGVGTDLEQFF
TRBV6-5	TRBJ2-5	CASGYLETQYF
TRBV7-2	TRBJ2-7	CASSLTRSAGGGEQYF
TRBV5-4	TRBJ2-7	CASSPVRTANREQYF
TRBV6-5	TRBJ2-7	CASSTQGAREQYF
TRBV2	TRBJ2-5	CASRLGIWETQYF
TRBV12-5	TRBJ1-2	CASAPGQGSYGYTF
TRBV5-1	TRBJ2-1	CASSLRTVGLATYNEQFF
TRBV7-2	TRBJ1-6	CASSFGQGHSPLHF